Following are 29 T cell receptor beta chains from one sample sequenced in a study of cytomegalovirus exposure and HLA in healthy donors. PCR amplification relied on 60 Vbeta primers (plus 13 Jbeta primers). The table came from immunoSEQ multiplex PCR; TCRdb's copy has only in-frame clones and leaves some out. The table has roughly 97,000 clones, around 81% seen once. Sequencing was performed on PBMCs. Receptors were obtained from a man between 35 and 55 years old in good health and CMV-seropositive.

The chain couples TRBV4-1 to TRBJ1-1; D perhaps matches TRBD1 (6 bases). The germline V gene encodes CDR1 MGHRA and CDR2 YSYEKL. The V end lost 4 bases, the J end lost 2 bases, and 14 bases lay between the germline ends. This CDR3 comprises 15 residues. CDR3 nucleotides: TGCGCCAGCAGCCTCGTAACACAGGGAAACACTGAAGCTTTCTTT. It yields the protein CASSLVTQGNTEAFF.

In this sample, this clone turned up a few times. The chain has TRBV2 and TRBJ1-3; tentatively, D is TRBD1 (6 bases). The ends were cut back, 3 bases at V and 0 bases at J, with 12 bases in the middle. The CDR3 has 16 residues. Per the germline V gene, CDR1 is SNHLY and CDR2 is FYNNEI. The DNA of the CDR3 is TGTGCCAGCAGTGACCCGGGACACAGCTCTGGAAACACCATATATTTT. This translates into CASSDPGHSSGNTIYF.

The chain employs TRBV6-5 and TRBJ1-5, with 7 bases aligning to TRBD1. Germline CDR1 is MNHEY and CDR2 is SVGAGI. This CDR3 spans 15 amino acids. Trimming removed 6 bases from V and 0 bases from J; junction bases left unmatched: 5. The CDR3 is CASSQGGSSNQPQHF. The CDR3 DNA reads as TGTGCCAGCAGCCAGGGGGGATCTAGCAATCAGCCCCAGCATTTT.

The rearrangement links TRBV7-9 to TRBJ1-1; D is perhaps TRBD1 (5 bases). V gave up 5 bases and J gave up 10 bases, with 20 bases separating them. The V gene's germline CDR1 is SEHNR and CDR2 FQNEAQ (reference sequence). The CDR3 has 14 amino acids. Here the CDR3 reads CASSNVGQGLRAFF. CDR3 nucleotides: TGTGCCAGCAGCAACGTGGGGCAGGGTTTGAGAGCTTTCTTT.

The CDR3 reads CSVEESRGSGANVLTF. In nucleotides, the CDR3 is TGCAGCGTTGAAGAATCCCGGGGCTCTGGGGCCAACGTCCTGACTTTC. V and J are TRBV29-1 and TRBJ2-6; possibly TRBD2 for D (5 bases). Trimming took off 0 bases at V and 0 bases at J, with 9 bases between the two ends. The CDR3 runs to 16 residues. The germline gives CDR1 SQVTM, CDR2 ANQGSEA.

This clone was seen a handful of times. CDR3 region: CASSQGLTNTEAFF. CDR3 bases: TGTGCCAGCTCACAAGGACTGACGAACACTGAAGCTTTCTTT. This sequence joins TRBV18 and TRBJ1-1; D is unclear. Germline assignment: CDR1 KGHSH and CDR2 LQKENI. Between the trimmed V and J ends, which lost 4 bases and 1 base, there was a span of 10 bases. The CDR3 sequence is 14 residues long.

The V call is TRBV10-3, the J call TRBJ2-4; 8 bases are shared with TRBD1. Germline V gene lookup returns CDR1 ENHRY and CDR2 SYGVKD. The V segment lost 9 bases and the J segment 4 bases; nucleotides outside the gene matches: 5. The CDR3 is 13 amino acids. This chain's CDR3 is CAIGGQEKNIQYF. CDR3 coding DNA: TGTGCCATTGGGGGACAGGAAAAAAACATTCAGTACTTC.

The genes are TRBV18 and TRBJ1-4; the match to TRBD1 covers 7 bases. Per germline, CDR1 KGHSH and CDR2 LQKENI. There are 15 residues in the CDR3. With V trimmed by 5 bases and J by 2 bases, 5 bases remained unmatched. The CDR3: CASSGTVDTNEKLFF. The CDR3 coding sequence is TGTGCCAGCTCAGGGACAGTGGACACTAATGAAAAACTGTTTTTT.

The chain carries TRBV6-1 and TRBJ2-1; 11 bases map to TRBD1. The CDR3 loop spans 15 amino acids. With V trimmed by 6 bases and J by 9 bases, 10 bases remained unmatched. CDR1 and CDR2 from the germline V gene are MNHNS and SASEGT. CDR3 residues: CASSPTGQGASEQFF. CDR3 nucleotide sequence: TGTGCCAGCAGCCCAACTGGACAGGGGGCTAGTGAGCAGTTCTTC.

This chain joins TRBV5-1 and TRBJ1-2; 9 bases fit TRBD1. Germline V gene sequence: CDR1 SGHRS, CDR2 YFSETQ. J lost 5 bases, V lost 4 bases, and 3 bases had no gene match. The CDR3 sequence is 13 residues long. The CDR3 coding sequence is TGCGCCAGCAGCCCAGGACAGGGGTATGGCTACACCTTC. This sequence encodes CASSPGQGYGYTF.

The gene calls are TRBV28 and TRBJ2-1; 11 bases map to TRBD2. Germline V gene sequence: CDR1 MDHEN, CDR2 SYDVKM. The CDR3 runs 16 residues. V gave up 6 bases and J gave up 3 bases; unmatched junction bases: 7. The CDR3 DNA reads as TGTGCCAGCAGATCACTAGCGGGAGCCCACTACAATGAGCAGTTCTTC. It is translated as CASRSLAGAHYNEQFF. Combining the CDR3 with reference TRBV28 and TRBJ2-1 gives the whole variable domain DVKVTQSSRYLVKRTGEKVFLECVQDMDHENMFWYRQDPGLGLRLIYFSYDVKMKEKGDIPEGYSVSREKKERFSLILESASTNQTSMYLCASRSLAGAHYNEQFFGPGTRLTVL.

The chain links TRBV7-2 to TRBJ2-7, with 7 bases fitting TRBD1. This CDR3 region has 15 residues. V lost 5 bases to trimming and J lost 2 bases; unmatched junction nucleotides: 9. Germline V gene lookup returns CDR1 SGHTA and CDR2 FQGNSA. DNA for the CDR3: TGTGCCAGCAGCCCAGAGACAGGGACCCCCTACGAGCAGTACTTC. Residues: CASSPETGTPYEQYF.

In nucleotides, the CDR3 is TGTGCCAGTACTCTAAAGGGCCGGGACAGGGGGGACTATGGCTACACCTTC. This codes for CASTLKGRDRGDYGYTF. The chain employs TRBV19 and TRBJ1-2, with 11 bases aligning to TRBD1. J lost 3 bases, V lost 7 bases, and 13 bases had no gene match. This CDR3 spans 17 amino acids. Germline assignment: CDR1 LNHDA and CDR2 SQIVND (reference sequence).

The chain combines TRBV5-4 with TRBJ1-2; the match to TRBD1 covers 9 bases. V shed 2 bases and J 3 bases; nucleotides not matched to a gene: 8. This CDR3 has 16 amino acids. Germline assignment: CDR1 SGHNT and CDR2 YYREEE (reference sequence). The DNA for the CDR3 is TGTGCCAGCAGCTTTTCGGGGACAGGGATGGACTATGGCTACACCTTC. This gives the protein CASSFSGTGMDYGYTF. Full variable domain (missing parts from reference TRBV5-4 and TRBJ1-2): ETGVTQSPTHLIKTRGQQVTLRCSSQSGHNTVSWYQQALGQGPQFIFQYYREEENGRGNFPPRFSGLQFPNYSSELNVNALELDDSALYLCASSFSGTGMDYGYTFGSGTRLTVV.

The chain carries TRBV6-1 and TRBJ2-7; 8 bases map to TRBD1. Germline V CDR1 and CDR2: MNHNS, SASEGT. V gave up 2 bases and J gave up 3 bases; unmatched junction bases: 6. The CDR3 sequence is 15 residues long. The CDR3 loop is CASSEPGTGGYEQYF. CDR3 DNA: TGTGCCAGCAGTGAACCCGGAACAGGGGGCTACGAGCAGTACTTC.

The chain is built from TRBV28 and TRBJ1-2; 7 bases fit TRBD1. Germline V lookup: CDR1 MDHEN, CDR2 SYDVKM. The J segment lost 7 bases and the V segment lost 3 bases, leaving 8 bases of the junction unmatched. The CDR3 spans 14 residues. The CDR3 sequence is CASSFLQGPGGYTF. CDR3 nucleotide sequence: TGTGCCAGCAGTTTTCTACAGGGGCCAGGTGGCTACACCTTC.

The chain joins TRBV5-6 to TRBJ1-1; D is unclear. CDR3 length: 12 amino acids. Germline V gives CDR1 SGHDT, CDR2 YYEEEE. The ends were cut back, 2 bases at V and 10 bases at J, with 12 bases in the middle. DNA of the CDR3: TGTGCCAGCAGCTTACAACGACTGGGAGCTTTCTTT. Translated: CASSLQRLGAFF.

The V and J genes are TRBV9 and TRBJ1-4, with TRBD1 matching over 10 bases. J lost 6 bases, V lost 4 bases, and 6 bases had no gene match. The length of the CDR3 is 15 residues. The germline gives CDR1 SGDLS, CDR2 YYNGEE. The CDR3 is CASSYGQGGDEKLFF. CDR3 nucleotides: TGTGCCAGCAGCTACGGACAGGGGGGAGATGAAAAACTGTTTTTT. The whole variable domain, remainder taken from reference TRBV9 and TRBJ1-4, is DSGVTQTPKHLITATGQRVTLRCSPRSGDLSVYWYQQSLDQGLQFLIQYYNGEERAKGNILERFSAQQFPDLHSELNLSSLELGDSALYFCASSYGQGGDEKLFFGSGTQLSVL.

The V and J genes are TRBV19 and TRBJ2-3; 8 bases agree with TRBD1. Losses at the gene ends were 4 bases for V and 4 bases for J; bases not matched to a gene: 13. Germline V lookup: CDR1 LNHDA, CDR2 SQIVND (reference sequence). There are 17 residues in the CDR3. The CDR3: CASSTPPGQGYADTQYF. The DNA of the CDR3 is TGTGCCAGTAGTACCCCCCCAGGACAGGGATACGCAGATACGCAGTATTTT.

This chain joins TRBV6-1 and TRBJ1-2; D possibly corresponds to TRBD1 (6 bases). CDR3 size: 14 residues. Germline values: CDR1 MNHNS, CDR2 SASEGT. The V end lost 6 bases, the J end lost 1 base, and 12 bases lay between the germline ends. CDR3 DNA: TGTGCCAGCAGAGACACAGGGTATAACTATGGCTACACCTTC. It is translated as CASRDTGYNYGYTF.

This rearrangement joins TRBV18 to TRBJ2-7; 7 nucleotides line up with TRBD1. V gave up 1 base and J gave up 2 bases; unmatched junction bases: 8. Germline V gene lookup returns CDR1 KGHSH and CDR2 LQKENI. The CDR3 has 16 residues. The CDR3 DNA reads as TGTGCCAGCTCACCACTTGGGACAGCGAGCCCCTACGAGCAGTACTTC. This codes for CASSPLGTASPYEQYF.

This chain connects TRBV15 to TRBJ2-7; tentative D call: TRBD2 (6 bases). This CDR3 has 17 amino acids. The V gene's germline CDR1 is LNHNV and CDR2 YYDKDF (reference sequence). V lost 4 bases and J 0 bases, leaving 19 bases between the germline ends. The CDR3 spells CATSMIPIRGSSYEQYF. The CDR3 DNA is TGTGCCACCAGCATGATACCCATCCGGGGGAGCTCCTACGAGCAGTACTTC.

This clone was detected once. This chain links TRBV7-9 with TRBJ2-5, with D unresolved. Germline lookup yields CDR1 SEHNR and CDR2 FQNEAQ (reference sequence). The CDR3 runs to 14 residues. Trimming removed 5 bases from V and 1 base from J, with 11 bases in between. The CDR3 loop reads CASSPSPGQETQYF. As DNA, the CDR3 is TGTGCCAGCAGCCCATCCCCCGGCCAAGAGACCCAGTACTTC.

V usage is TRBV5-1 and J usage is TRBJ1-2, with a weak D call TRBD1 (6 bases). Germline assignment: CDR1 SGHRS and CDR2 YFSETQ. The V gene lost 2 bases and the J gene lost 5 bases, with 10 bases spanning the gap. CDR3 size: 13 residues. DNA for the CDR3: TGCGCCAGCAGCTTAGGGGGGGTTTATGGCTACACCTTC. It encodes CASSLGGVYGYTF.

The V gene is TRBV10-3, the J gene TRBJ1-1; 10 bases fit TRBD1. Germline V lookup: CDR1 ENHRY, CDR2 SYGVKD. The CDR3 totals 16 residues. V shed 6 bases and J 3 bases; nucleotides not matched to a gene: 10. The CDR3 sequence is CAIRGDPGQGYTEAFF. The DNA for the CDR3 is TGTGCCATCAGGGGGGATCCGGGACAGGGGTACACTGAAGCTTTCTTT.

Only a few counts were recorded for this clone. This rearrangement joins TRBV7-6 to TRBJ1-1, with 11 bases fitting TRBD1. Per the germline V gene, CDR1 is SGHVS and CDR2 is FNYEAQ. V shed 5 bases and J 7 bases; nucleotides not matched to a gene: 3. The CDR3 covers 13 residues. In nucleotides, the CDR3 is TGTGCCAGCAGCGGGGGACAGGGGGTTGAAGCTTTCTTT. As protein: CASSGGQGVEAFF.

The chain joins TRBV10-3 to TRBJ2-2, with D maybe TRBD1 (7 bases). Looked up from germline, CDR1 is ENHRY and CDR2 is SYGVKD. V lost 5 bases and J lost 3, with 19 bases in between. The CDR3 spans 17 residues. CDR3 sequence reads: CAISQGPRGEDTGELFF. CDR3 nucleotide sequence: TGTGCCATCAGTCAGGGACCCAGGGGGGAAGACACCGGGGAGCTGTTTTTT.

The chain carries TRBV11-2 and TRBJ2-5; D may be TRBD2 (6 bases). Germline lookup yields CDR1 SGHAT and CDR2 FQNNGV. CDR3 length equals 13 residues. The germline V and J ends were trimmed by 5 bases and 7 bases, with 14 bases remaining between them. The CDR3 DNA reads TGTGCCAGCAGCCCCGCGGAGGGGACGACCCAGTACTTC. It translates to CASSPAEGTTQYF.

This chain joins TRBV10-1 and TRBJ2-7, with TRBD1 identical over 8 bases. Germline V gives CDR1 WNHNN, CDR2 SYGVQD (reference sequence). Trimming at V came to 6 bases and at J to 0 bases, leaving 16 bases not matched to a gene. The CDR3 sequence is 18 residues long. CDR3 sequence: CASRVGQGFPQISYEQYF. The CDR3 DNA follows: TGCGCCAGCAGGGTAGGACAGGGTTTCCCACAAATCTCCTACGAGCAGTACTTC.